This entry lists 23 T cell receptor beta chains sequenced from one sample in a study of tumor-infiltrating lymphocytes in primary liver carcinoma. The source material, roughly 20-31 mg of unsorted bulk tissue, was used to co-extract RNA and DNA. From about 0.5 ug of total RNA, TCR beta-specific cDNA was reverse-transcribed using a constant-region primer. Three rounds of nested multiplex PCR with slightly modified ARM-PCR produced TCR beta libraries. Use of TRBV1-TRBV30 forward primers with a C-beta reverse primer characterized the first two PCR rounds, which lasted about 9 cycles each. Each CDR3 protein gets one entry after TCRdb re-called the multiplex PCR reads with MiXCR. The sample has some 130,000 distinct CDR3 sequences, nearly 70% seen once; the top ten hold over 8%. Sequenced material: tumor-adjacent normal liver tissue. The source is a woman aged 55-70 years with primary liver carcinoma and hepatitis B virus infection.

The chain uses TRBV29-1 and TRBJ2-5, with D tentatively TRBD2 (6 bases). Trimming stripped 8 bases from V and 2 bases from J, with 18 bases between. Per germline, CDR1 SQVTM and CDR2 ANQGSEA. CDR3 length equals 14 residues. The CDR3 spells CSCHVGAGQETQYF. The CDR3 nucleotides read TGCAGCTGCCACGTCGGGGCGGGGCAAGAGACCCAGTACTTC.

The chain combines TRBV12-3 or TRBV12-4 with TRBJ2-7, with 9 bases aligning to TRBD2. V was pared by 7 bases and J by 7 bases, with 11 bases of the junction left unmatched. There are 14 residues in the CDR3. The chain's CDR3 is CASIDSGSAYEQYF. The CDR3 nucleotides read TGTGCCAGCATCGATAGCGGGAGTGCGTATGAGCAGTACTTC.

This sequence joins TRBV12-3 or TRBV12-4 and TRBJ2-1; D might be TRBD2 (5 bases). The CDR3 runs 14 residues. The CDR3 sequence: CVGRPGGDYNEQFF. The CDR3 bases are TGTGTCGGCCGACCCGGAGGTGACTACAATGAGCAGTTCTTC.

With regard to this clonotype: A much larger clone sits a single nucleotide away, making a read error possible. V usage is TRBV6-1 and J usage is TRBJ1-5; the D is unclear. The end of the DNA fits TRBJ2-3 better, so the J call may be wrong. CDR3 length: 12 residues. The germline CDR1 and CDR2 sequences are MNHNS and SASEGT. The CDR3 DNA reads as TGTGCCAGCGTGGTAGGCAATCAGCCCCAGTATTTT. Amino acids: CASVVGNQPQYF.

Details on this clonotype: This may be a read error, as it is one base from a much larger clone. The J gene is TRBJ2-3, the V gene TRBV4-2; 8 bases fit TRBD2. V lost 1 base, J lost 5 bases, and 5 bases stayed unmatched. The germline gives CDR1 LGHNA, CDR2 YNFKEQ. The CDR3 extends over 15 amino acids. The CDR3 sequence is CASSQGLALIDTQYF. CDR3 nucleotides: TGTGCCAGCAGCCAAGGACTAGCGCTGATAGATACGCAGTATTTT.

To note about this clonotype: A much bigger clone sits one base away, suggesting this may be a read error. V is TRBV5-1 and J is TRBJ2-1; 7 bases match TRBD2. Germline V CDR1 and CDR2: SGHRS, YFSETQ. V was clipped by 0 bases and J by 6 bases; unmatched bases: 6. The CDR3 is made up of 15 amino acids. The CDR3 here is CASSLEGGVVNEQFF. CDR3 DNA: TGCGCCAGCAGCTTGGAGGGAGGGGTGGTCAATGAGCAGTTCTTC.

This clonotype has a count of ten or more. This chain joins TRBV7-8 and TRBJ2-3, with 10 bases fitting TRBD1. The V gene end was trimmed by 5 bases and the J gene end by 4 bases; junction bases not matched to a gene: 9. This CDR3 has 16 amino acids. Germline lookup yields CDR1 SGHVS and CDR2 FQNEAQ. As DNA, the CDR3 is TGTGCCAGCAGCCCCGTTGACAGGGGGCTCGCAGATACGCAGTATTTT. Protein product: CASSPVDRGLADTQYF.

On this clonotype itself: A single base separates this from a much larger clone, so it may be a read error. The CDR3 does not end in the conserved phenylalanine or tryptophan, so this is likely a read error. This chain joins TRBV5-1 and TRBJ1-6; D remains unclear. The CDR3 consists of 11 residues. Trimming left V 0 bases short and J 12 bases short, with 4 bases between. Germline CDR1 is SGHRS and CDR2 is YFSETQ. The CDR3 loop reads CASSLDGPLHS. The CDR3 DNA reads TGCGCCAGCAGCTTGGACGGACCCCTCCACTCT.

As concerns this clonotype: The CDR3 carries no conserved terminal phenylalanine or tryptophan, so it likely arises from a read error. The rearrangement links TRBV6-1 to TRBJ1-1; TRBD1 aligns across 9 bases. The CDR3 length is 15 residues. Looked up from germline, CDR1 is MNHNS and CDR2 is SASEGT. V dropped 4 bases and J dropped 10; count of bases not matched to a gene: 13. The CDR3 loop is CASSAETGGGTLAFS. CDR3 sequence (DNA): TGTGCCAGCAGTGCAGAGACAGGGGGAGGCACGTTAGCTTTCTCT.

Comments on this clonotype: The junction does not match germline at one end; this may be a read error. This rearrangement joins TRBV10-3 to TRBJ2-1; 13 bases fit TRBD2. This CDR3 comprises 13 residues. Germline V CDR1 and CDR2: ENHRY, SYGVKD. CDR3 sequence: CVIGLAGANGQFF. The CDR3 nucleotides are TGTGTCATCGGACTAGCGGGAGCCAATGGGCAGTTCTTC.

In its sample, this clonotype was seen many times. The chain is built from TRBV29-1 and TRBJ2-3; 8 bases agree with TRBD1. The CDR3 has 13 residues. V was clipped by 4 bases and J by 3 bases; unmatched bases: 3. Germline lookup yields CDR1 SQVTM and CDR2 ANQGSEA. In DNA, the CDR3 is TGCAGCGTTGCCAGGGGGCTGACAGATACGCAGTATTTT. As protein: CSVARGLTDTQYF.

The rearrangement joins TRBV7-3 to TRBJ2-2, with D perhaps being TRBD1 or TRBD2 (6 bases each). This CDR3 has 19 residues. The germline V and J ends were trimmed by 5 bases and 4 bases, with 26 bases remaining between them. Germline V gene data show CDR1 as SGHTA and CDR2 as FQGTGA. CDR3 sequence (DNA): TGTGCCAGCAGCAAAACCATTGCCCGGGGGCGCGGTGGCACCGGGGAGCTGTTTTTT. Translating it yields CASSKTIARGRGGTGELFF.

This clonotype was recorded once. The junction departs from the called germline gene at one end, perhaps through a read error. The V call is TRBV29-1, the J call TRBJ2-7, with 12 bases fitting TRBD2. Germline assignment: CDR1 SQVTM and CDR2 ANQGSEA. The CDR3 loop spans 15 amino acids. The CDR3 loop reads CGVTRGLAGPYEQYF. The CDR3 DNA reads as TGCGGCGTGACCAGAGGACTAGCGGGGCCCTACGAGCAGTATTTC.

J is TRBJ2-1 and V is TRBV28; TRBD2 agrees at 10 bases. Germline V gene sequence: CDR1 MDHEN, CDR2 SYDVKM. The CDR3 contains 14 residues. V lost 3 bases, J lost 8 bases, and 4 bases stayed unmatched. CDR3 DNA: TGTGCCAGCAGTTTCCTAGCGGGAGATGATGAGCAGTTCTTC. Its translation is CASSFLAGDDEQFF.

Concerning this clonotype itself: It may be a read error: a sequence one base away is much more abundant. The CDR3 sequence is CTSSDGNQDSDYNEQFF. The CDR3 DNA reads as TGTACCAGCAGTGATGGAAATCAGGATTCGGACTACAATGAGCAGTTCTTC. The chain employs TRBV6-4 and TRBJ2-1; no clear D. CDR3 length: 17 amino acids. Germline V gene sequence: CDR1 MRHNA, CDR2 SNTAGT.

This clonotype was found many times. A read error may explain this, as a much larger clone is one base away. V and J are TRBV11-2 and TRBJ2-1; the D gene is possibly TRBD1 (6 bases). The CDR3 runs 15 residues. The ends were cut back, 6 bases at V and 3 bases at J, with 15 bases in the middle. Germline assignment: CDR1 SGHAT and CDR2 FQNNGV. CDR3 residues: CASSSGRGFYNEQFF. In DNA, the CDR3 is TGTGCCAGCAGTTCTGGCAGGGGATTCTACAATGAGCAGTTCTTC.

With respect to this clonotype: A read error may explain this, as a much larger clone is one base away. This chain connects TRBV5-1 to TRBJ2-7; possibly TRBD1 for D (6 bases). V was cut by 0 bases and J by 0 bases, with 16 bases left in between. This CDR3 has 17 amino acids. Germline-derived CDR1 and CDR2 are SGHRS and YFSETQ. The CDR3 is CASSLGTGTPDSYEQYF. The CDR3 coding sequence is TGCGCCAGCAGCTTGGGGACCGGGACACCTGACTCCTACGAGCAGTACTTC.

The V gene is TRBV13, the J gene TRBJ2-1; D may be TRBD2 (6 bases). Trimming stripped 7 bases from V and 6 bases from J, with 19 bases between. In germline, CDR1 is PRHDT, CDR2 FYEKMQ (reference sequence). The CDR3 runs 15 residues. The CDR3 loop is CASNFYGRRGNEQFF. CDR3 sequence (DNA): TGTGCCAGCAACTTCTACGGGAGAAGAGGCAATGAGCAGTTCTTC.

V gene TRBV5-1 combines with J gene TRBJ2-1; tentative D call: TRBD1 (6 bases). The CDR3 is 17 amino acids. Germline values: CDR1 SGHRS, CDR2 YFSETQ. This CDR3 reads CTSSLRQALNSYNEQFF. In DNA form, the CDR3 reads TGCACAAGCAGCTTAAGACAGGCTCTAAACTCCTACAATGAGCAGTTCTTC.

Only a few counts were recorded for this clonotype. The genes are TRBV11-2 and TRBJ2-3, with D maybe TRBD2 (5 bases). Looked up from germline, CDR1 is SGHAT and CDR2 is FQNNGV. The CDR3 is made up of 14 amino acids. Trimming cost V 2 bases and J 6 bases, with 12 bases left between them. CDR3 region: CASSLNRRGDTQYF. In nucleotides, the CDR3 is TGTGCCAGCAGCTTAAATCGACGAGGGGATACGCAGTATTTT.

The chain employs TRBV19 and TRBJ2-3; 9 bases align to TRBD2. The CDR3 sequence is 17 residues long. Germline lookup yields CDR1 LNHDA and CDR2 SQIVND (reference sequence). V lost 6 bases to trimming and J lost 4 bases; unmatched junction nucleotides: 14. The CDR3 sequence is CASSKQFIAGVADTQYF. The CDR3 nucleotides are TGTGCCAGTAGCAAACAATTCATAGCGGGAGTTGCAGATACGCAGTATTTT.

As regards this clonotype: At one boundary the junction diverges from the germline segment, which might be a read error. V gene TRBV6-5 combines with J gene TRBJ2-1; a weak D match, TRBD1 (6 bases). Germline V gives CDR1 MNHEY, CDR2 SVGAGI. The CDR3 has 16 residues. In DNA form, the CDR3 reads TGTGCCAACAGTCGTCACGGGACACCTACCTACAATGAGCAGTTCTTC. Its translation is CANSRHGTPTYNEQFF.

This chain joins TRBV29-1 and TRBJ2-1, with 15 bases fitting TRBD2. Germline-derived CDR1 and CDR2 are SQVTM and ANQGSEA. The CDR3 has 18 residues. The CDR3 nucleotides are TGCAACGTATATGGACTAGCGGGAGGGCCCTCCAAGGACAATGAGCAGTTCTTC. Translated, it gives CNVYGLAGGPSKDNEQFF.